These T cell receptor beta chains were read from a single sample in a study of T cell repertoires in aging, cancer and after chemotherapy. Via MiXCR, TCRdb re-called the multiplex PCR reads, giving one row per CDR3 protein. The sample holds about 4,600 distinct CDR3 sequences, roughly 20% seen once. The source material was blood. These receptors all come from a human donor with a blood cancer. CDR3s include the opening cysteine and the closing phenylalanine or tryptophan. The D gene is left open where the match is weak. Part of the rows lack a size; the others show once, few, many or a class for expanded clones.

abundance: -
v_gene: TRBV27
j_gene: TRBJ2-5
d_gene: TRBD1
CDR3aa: CASSPAGTGGTETQYF
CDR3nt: TGTGCCAGCAGTCCTGCCGGGACAGGGGGTACCGAGACCCAGTACTTC

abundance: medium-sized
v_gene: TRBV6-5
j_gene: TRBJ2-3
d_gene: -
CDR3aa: CASSYSSVSTDTQYF
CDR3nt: TGTGCCAGCAGTTACTCTTCTGTTAGCACAGATACGCAGTATTTT

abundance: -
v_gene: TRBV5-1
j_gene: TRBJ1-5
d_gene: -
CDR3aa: CASSLEGDRPQHF
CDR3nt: TGTGCCAGCAGCTTGGAAGGGGATCGGCCCCAGCATTTT

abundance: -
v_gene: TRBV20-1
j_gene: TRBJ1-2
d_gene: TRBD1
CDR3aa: CSASAGTGKSYGYTF
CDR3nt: TGCAGTGCATCCGCCGGGACAGGGAAAAGCTATGGCTACACCTTC

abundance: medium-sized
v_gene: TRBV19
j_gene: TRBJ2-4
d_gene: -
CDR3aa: CASSAQRQAKNIQYF
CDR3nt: TGTGCCAGTAGTGCCCAGCGTCAGGCCAAAAACATTCAGTACTTC

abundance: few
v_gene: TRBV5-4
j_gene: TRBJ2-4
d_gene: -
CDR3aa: CASSPPRQGLAKNIQYF
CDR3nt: TGTGCCAGCAGCCCCCCCCGACAGGGACTAGCCAAAAACATTCAGTACTTC

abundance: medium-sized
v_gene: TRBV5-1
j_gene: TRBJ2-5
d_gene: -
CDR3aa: CASSLTDRETQYF
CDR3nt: TGCGCCAGCAGCTTGACCGATCGCGAGACCCAGTACTTC

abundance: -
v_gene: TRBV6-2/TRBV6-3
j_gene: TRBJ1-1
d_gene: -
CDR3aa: CASTRGLGTEAFF
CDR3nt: TGTGCCAGCACACGAGGGTTGGGCACTGAAGCTTTCTTT

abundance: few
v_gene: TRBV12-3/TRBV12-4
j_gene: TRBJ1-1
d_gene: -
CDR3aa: CASSLAGPYGTEAFF
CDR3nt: TGTGCCAGCAGCCTCGCAGGGCCCTATGGCACTGAAGCTTTCTTT

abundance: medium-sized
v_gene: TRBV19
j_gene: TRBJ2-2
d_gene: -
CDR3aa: CASSIRQGGTGELFF
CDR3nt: TGTGCCAGTAGTATTCGCCAGGGGGGGACCGGGGAGCTGTTTTTT

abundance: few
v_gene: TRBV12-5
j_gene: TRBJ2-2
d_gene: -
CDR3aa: CASGFLGGTYTGELFF
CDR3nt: TGTGCTAGTGGCTTTTTAGGAGGGACCTACACCGGGGAGCTGTTTTTT

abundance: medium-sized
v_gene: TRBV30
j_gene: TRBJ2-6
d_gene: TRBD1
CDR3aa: CAWNPGQDPSGANVLTF
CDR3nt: TGTGCCTGGAACCCGGGACAGGACCCTTCTGGGGCCAACGTCCTGACTTTC

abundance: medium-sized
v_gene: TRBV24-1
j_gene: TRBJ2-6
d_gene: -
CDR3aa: CATSDARGPGANVLTF
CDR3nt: TGTGCCACCAGTGATGCCCGGGGCCCTGGGGCCAACGTCCTGACTTTC

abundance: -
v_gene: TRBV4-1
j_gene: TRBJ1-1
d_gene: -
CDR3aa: CASSQDMRRNTEAFF
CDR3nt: TGCGCCAGCAGCCAAGATATGAGACGGAACACTGAAGCTTTCTTT

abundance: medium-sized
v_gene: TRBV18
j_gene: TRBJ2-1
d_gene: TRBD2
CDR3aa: CASSPPASGGNGEQFF
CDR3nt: TGTGCCAGCTCACCACCAGCTAGCGGGGGGAATGGTGAGCAGTTCTTC

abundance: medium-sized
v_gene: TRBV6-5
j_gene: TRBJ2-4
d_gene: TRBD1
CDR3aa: CASSYGDRERNIQYF
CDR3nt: TGTGCCAGCAGTTACGGCGACAGGGAAAGGAACATTCAGTACTTC

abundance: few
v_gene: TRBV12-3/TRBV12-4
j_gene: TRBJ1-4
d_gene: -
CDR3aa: CASSLLGGKLFF
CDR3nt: TGTGCCAGCAGTTTATTGGGGGGGAAACTGTTTTTT

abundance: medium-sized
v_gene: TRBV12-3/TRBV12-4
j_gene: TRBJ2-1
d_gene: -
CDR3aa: CASGWGEIYNEQFF
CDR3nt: TGTGCCAGTGGATGGGGGGAGATCTACAATGAGCAGTTCTTC

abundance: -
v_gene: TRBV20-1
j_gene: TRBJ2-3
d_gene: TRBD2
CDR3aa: CSASPTSGGADTQYF
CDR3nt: TGCAGTGCTAGTCCCACTAGCGGGGGGGCGGATACGCAGTATTTT

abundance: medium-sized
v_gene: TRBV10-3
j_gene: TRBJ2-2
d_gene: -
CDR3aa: CAISERTNTGELFF
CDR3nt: TGTGCCATCAGTGAGAGGACTAACACCGGGGAGCTGTTTTTT

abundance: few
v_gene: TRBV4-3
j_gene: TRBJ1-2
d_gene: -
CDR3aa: CASSQDEQGPYYGYTF
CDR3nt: TGCGCCAGCAGCCAAGATGAACAGGGACCTTACTATGGCTACACCTTC

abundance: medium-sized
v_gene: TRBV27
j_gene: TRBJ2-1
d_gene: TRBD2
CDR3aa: CASSLMGTGGQQFF
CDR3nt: TGTGCCAGCAGTTTAATGGGGACGGGGGGGCAGCAGTTCTTC

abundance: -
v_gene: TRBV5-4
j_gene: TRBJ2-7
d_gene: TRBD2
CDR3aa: CASSKSGAGWGEQYF
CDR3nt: TGTGCCAGCAGCAAAAGCGGGGCTGGGTGGGGCGAGCAGTACTTC

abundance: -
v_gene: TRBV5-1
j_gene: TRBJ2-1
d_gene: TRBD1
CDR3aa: CASSSSQGAYNEQFF
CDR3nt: TGCGCCAGCAGCTCATCACAGGGGGCGTACAATGAGCAGTTCTTC

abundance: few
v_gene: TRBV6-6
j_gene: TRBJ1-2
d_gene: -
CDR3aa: CASSDPGTDYGYTF
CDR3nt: TGTGCCAGCAGTGACCCCGGGACTGACTATGGCTACACCTTC

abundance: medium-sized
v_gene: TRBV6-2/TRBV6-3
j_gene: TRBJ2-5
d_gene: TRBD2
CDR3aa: CASSSGGMGLETQYF
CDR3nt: TGTGCCAGCAGCTCGGGGGGGATGGGCCTAGAGACCCAGTACTTC

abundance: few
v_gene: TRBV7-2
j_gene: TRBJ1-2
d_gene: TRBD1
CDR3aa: CASTALGRGDGYTF
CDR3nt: TGTGCCAGCACCGCCCTGGGCAGGGGGGATGGCTACACCTTC

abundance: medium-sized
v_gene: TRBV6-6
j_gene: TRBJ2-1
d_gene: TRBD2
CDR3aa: CASSYSTSYRGEGSYNEQFF
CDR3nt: TGTGCCAGCAGTTACTCGACGTCCTATCGGGGGGAAGGGTCCTACAATGAGCAGTTCTTC

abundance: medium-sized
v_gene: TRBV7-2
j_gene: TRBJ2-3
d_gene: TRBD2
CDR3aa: CASSLTLAGPDTQYF
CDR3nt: TGTGCCAGCAGCCTAACACTAGCGGGGCCAGATACGCAGTATTTT

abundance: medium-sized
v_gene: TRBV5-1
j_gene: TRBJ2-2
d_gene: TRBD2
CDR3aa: CASSLSRGGNTGELFF
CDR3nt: TGCGCCAGCAGCTTGTCGCGGGGGGGGAACACCGGGGAGCTGTTTTTT

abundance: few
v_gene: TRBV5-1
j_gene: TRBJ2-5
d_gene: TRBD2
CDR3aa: CASSLGDSGGQETQYF
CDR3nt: TGCGCCAGCAGCTTGGGGGATAGCGGGGGCCAAGAGACCCAGTACTTC

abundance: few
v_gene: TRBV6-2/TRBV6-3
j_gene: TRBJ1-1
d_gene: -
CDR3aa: CASSYPQGGNTEAFF
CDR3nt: TGTGCCAGCAGTTACCCCCAGGGAGGGAACACTGAAGCTTTCTTT

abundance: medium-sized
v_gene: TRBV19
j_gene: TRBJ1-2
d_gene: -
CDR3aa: CASSMDSYPYGYTF
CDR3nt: TGTGCCAGTAGTATGGACAGTTACCCCTATGGCTACACCTTC

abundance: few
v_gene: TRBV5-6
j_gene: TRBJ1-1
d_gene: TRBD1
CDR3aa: CASSRGPGGTEAFF
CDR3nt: TGTGCCAGCAGCAGGGGGCCGGGAGGCACTGAAGCTTTCTTT

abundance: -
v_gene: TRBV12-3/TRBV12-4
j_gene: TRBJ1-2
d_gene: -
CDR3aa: CASGVNYGYTF
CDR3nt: TGTGCTAGTGGTGTTAACTATGGCTACACCTTC

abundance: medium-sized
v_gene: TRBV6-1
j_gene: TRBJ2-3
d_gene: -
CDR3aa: CASSQGEATDTQYF
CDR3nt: TGTGCCAGCAGCCAGGGGGAGGCCACAGATACGCAGTATTTT

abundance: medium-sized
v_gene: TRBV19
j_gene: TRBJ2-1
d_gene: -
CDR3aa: CASSMGDNEQFF
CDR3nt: TGTGCCAGTAGTATGGGCGACAATGAGCAGTTCTTC

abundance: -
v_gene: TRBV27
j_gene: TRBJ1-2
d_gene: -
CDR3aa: CASSLFSGTRVEYGYTF
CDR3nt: TGTGCCAGCAGTTTATTTTCCGGGACAAGGGTAGAATATGGCTACACCTTC

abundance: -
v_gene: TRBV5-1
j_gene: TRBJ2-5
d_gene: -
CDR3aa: CASSLRLNQETQYF
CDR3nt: TGCGCCAGCAGCCTCCGACTCAACCAGGAGACCCAGTACTTC

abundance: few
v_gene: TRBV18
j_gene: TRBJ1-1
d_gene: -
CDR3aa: CASSSFRRGGTEAFF
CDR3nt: TGTGCCAGCTCATCCTTCCGGAGGGGAGGCACTGAAGCTTTCTTT

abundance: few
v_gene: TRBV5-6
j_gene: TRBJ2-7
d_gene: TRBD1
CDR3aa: CASSGDRGGYEQYF
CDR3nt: TGTGCCAGCAGCGGGGACAGGGGAGGGTACGAGCAGTACTTC

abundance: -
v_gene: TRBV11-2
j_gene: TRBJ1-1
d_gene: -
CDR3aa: CASSLDPRTEAFF
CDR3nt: TGTGCCAGCAGCTTAGATCCGCGGACTGAAGCTTTCTTT

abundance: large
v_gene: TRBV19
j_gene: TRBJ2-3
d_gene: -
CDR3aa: CASSGGRGDTQYF
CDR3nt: TGTGCCAGTAGTGGGGGACGAGGAGATACGCAGTATTTT

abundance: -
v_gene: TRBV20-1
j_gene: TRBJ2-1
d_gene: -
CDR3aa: CSAPRVAAYNEQFF
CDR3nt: TGCAGTGCCCCGAGGGTAGCGGCCTACAATGAGCAGTTCTTC

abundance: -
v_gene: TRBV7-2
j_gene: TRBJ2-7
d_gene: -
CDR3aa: CASSSVEKHQEGEQYF
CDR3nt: TGTGCCAGCAGTAGCGTCGAGAAACATCAGGAGGGCGAGCAGTACTTC

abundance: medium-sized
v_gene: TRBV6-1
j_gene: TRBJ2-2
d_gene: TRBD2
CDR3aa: CASSLERGGELFF
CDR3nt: TGTGCCAGCAGTCTCGAGCGGGGCGGGGAGCTGTTTTTT

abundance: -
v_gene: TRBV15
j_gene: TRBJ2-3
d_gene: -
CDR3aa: CASSERGPAHTQYF
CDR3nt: TGTGCCAGCAGTGAAAGGGGACCAGCCCATACGCAGTATTTT

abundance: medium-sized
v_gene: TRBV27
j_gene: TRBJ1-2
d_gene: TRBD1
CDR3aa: CASSLFPGGIGYTF
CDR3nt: TGTGCCAGCAGTTTATTCCCAGGGGGCATTGGCTACACCTTC

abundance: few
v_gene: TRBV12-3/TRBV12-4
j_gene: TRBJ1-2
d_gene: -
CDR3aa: CASNPDGGDGYTF
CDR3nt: TGTGCCAGCAACCCCGACGGGGGTGATGGCTACACCTTC